This T cell receptor (beta chain) was recorded in a study of blood T cell repertoires in COVID-19. CDR1 MGHRA and CDR2 YSYEKL come from the germline V gene. With V trimmed by 1 base and J by 6 bases, 7 bases remained unmatched. The CDR3 is made up of 16 amino acids. Participants were aged 18 to 89 years from around 25 US areas. Recovered status applied to Cohort 3 donors who had two consecutive negative PCRs. It also applied to those with clearance or with symptom resolution. Clones were read by immunoSEQ multiplex PCR, and TCRdb kept only the in-frame ones, dropping some. The sample lists around 300,000 clones, nearly 90% occurring once.

The chain combines TRBV4-1 with TRBJ2-1, with 9 bases matching TRBD2. The specimen sequenced was PBMCs or T cells enriched from blood (not recorded which). The source of this sequence is a woman in her fifties or sixties who had recovered from COVID-19. CDR3 in amino acids: CASSQGSGRHLNEQFF. In DNA form, the CDR3 reads TGCGCCAGCAGCCAAGGGAGCGGGAGGCACCTCAATGAGCAGTTCTTC.